The 22 T cell receptor beta chains given below trace back to one sample, sequenced in a study of early T cells in non-severe SARS-CoV-2 infection. A single record per CDR3 protein comes from TCRdb applying MiXCR to the 5' RACE reads. The sample has about 49,000 distinct CDR3 sequences, roughly 6% seen once. The source material was whole blood, sampled at baseline. The source of these receptors is an adult who was a healthcare worker with PCR-confirmed SARS-CoV-2 infection or an uninfected control (not recorded which).

This clonotype was detected many times. The chain links TRBV11-2 to TRBJ1-2; D is possibly TRBD1 (5 bases). The CDR3 length is 13 residues. Germline V lookup: CDR1 SGHAT, CDR2 FQNNGV. The V gene lost 1 base and the J gene lost 4 bases, with 7 bases spanning the gap. The CDR3 region has the DNA TGTGCCAGCAGCTTAGGACAGATCTATGGCTACACCTTC. It specifies CASSLGQIYGYTF.

Of note for this clonotype: This could be a read error, since a much larger clone is one nucleotide away. Here the CDR3 reads CASSQVPTGTRGVEQFF. In DNA form, the CDR3 reads TGCGCCAGCAGCCAAGTACCGACCGGGACAAGGGGCGTTGAGCAGTTCTTC. The chain has TRBV4-1 and TRBJ2-1; tentative D call: TRBD1 (6 bases). The CDR3 contains 17 residues. Germline V CDR1 and CDR2: MGHRA, YSYEKL. V shed 1 base and J shed 9 bases, with 22 bases lying between them.

The chain employs TRBV6-2 or TRBV6-3 and TRBJ2-1; 12 nucleotides align to TRBD1. The V and J ends lost 2 bases and 9 bases, in that order; junction bases with no gene match: 8. The CDR3 has 16 amino acids. The V gene's germline CDR1 is MNHEY and CDR2 SVGEGT. CDR3 sequence (DNA): TGTGCCAGCAGTTACGCGGGACAGGGGGCGCGGGGTGAGCAGTTCTTC. This translates into CASSYAGQGARGEQFF.

This clonotype was picked up many times. The chain joins TRBV27 to TRBJ2-3, with 11 nucleotides matching TRBD2. The CDR3 totals 15 residues. Germline V gene sequence: CDR1 MNHEY, CDR2 SMNVEV (reference sequence). The V and J ends lost 6 bases and 2 bases, in that order; junction bases with no gene match: 4. In DNA form, the CDR3 reads TGTGCCAGCAGCCCTAGCGGGGGGCTCACAGATACGCAGTATTTT. It translates to CASSPSGGLTDTQYF.

This clonotype was counted a few times. CDR3 nucleotides: TGTGCCAGCAGCCAAGCCGACACTACTACAGGGTACTATGGCTACACCTTC. Encoded protein: CASSQADTTTGYYGYTF. J is TRBJ1-2 and V is TRBV3-1; perhaps TRBD1 as D (6 bases). Trimming took 1 base from V and 3 from J, leaving 18 bases between them. The V gene's germline CDR1 is LGHDT and CDR2 YNNKEL (reference sequence). The CDR3 spans 17 residues. The variable domain in full, completed from reference TRBV3-1 and TRBJ1-2, reads DTAVSQTPKYLVTQMGNDKSIKCEQNLGHDTMYWYKQDSKKFLKIMFSYNNKELIINETVPNRFSPKSPDKAHLNLHINSLELGDSAVYFCASSQADTTTGYYGYTFGSGTRLTVV.

The chain couples TRBV5-5 to TRBJ2-7; D unclear. CDR1 and CDR2 (germline): SGHKS, YYEKEE (reference sequence). V dropped 0 bases and J dropped 2 bases, with 6 bases sitting between them. This CDR3 has 13 residues. CDR3 nucleotide sequence: TGTGCCAGCAGCTTGGGGGTTCCCTACGAGCAGTACTTC. Translation: CASSLGVPYEQYF.

In its sample, this clonotype was seen a few times. The chain uses TRBV30 and TRBJ1-6; 8 bases align to TRBD1. CDR3 length: 15 residues. From germline, CDR1 is GTSNPN and CDR2 SVGIG (reference sequence). Trimming took 1 base from V and 7 from J; bases not matched to a gene: 6. The CDR3 bases are TGTGCCTGGAGTGGCAGGACAGGGCCGAATTCACCCCTCCACTTT. This translates into CAWSGRTGPNSPLHF.

This clonotype was counted only a few times. The V and J genes are TRBV7-9 and TRBJ1-2; D is undetermined. V shed 5 bases and J shed 6 bases, with 16 bases lying between them. From germline, CDR1 is SEHNR and CDR2 FQNEAQ (reference sequence). The CDR3 consists of 14 residues. Here the CDR3 reads CASSPPPGRDGYTF. As DNA, the CDR3 is TGTGCCAGCAGCCCCCCGCCGGGCAGAGATGGCTACACCTTC. Variable domain in full (rest from reference TRBV7-9 and TRBJ1-2): DTGVSQNPRHKITKRGQNVTFRCDPISEHNRLYWYRQTLGQGPEFLTYFQNEAQLEKSRLLSDRFSAERPKGSFSTLEIQRTEQGDSAMYLCASSPPPGRDGYTFGSGTRLTVV.

In regard to this clonotype: Just one base apart from a much larger clone, this may be a read error. Likely a read error: the CDR3 ends without its conserved phenylalanine or tryptophan. The chain recombines TRBV20-1 with TRBJ2-3; a weak D match, TRBD1 (5 bases). The V end lost 6 bases, the J end lost 0 bases, and 13 bases lay between the germline ends. CDR1 is DFQATT and CDR2 is SNEGSKA in the germline V gene (reference sequence). This CDR3 is built from 14 residues. The CDR3 loop reads CSAPGPISTDTQYL. The CDR3 nucleotides are TGCAGTGCCCCAGGGCCAATTAGCACAGATACGCAGTATCTT.

Ten or more counts support this clonotype. The genes are TRBV4-3 and TRBJ1-1, with D unclear. CDR1 and CDR2 (germline): LGHNA, YSLEER. The CDR3 sequence is 13 residues long. Trimming left V 4 bases short and J 7 bases short, with 13 bases between. CDR3 sequence: CASSLKYAGEAFF. CDR3 nucleotide sequence: TGCGCCAGCAGCCTAAAATACGCGGGTGAAGCTTTCTTT.

This chain uses TRBV6-2 or TRBV6-3 with TRBJ2-7, with D perhaps TRBD1 (6 bases). The V gene lost 2 bases and the J gene lost 6 bases, with 8 bases spanning the gap. CDR1 is MNHEY, CDR2 SVGEGT, per germline. The CDR3 loop spans 12 amino acids. The CDR3 DNA reads as TGTGCCAGCAGTTACGGGACATCCGAGCAGTACTTC. This translates into CASSYGTSEQYF.

At least ten counts were recorded for this clonotype. The rearrangement joins TRBV28 to TRBJ2-6; D not certain. The germline V gene has CDR1 MDHEN and CDR2 SYDVKM. The ends were cut back, 7 bases at V and 0 bases at J, with 10 bases in the middle. The CDR3 length is 15 residues. CDR3 coding DNA: TGTGCCAGCACCCTCGCGAGCTCTGGGGCCAACGTCCTGACTTTC. This translates into CASTLASSGANVLTF.

This clonotype occurred a few times. The chain carries TRBV4-3 and TRBJ1-3; no clear D. The CDR3 consists of 14 residues. Germline V lookup: CDR1 LGHNA, CDR2 YSLEER. V was cut by 0 bases and J by 8 bases, with 11 bases left in between. CDR3 sequence: CASSQERNFDTIYF. For the CDR3, the DNA is TGCGCCAGCAGCCAAGAGAGGAACTTCGACACCATATATTTT.

This clonotype was detected a few times. This sequence joins TRBV6-6 and TRBJ2-2; no clear D gene. Germline CDR1 is MNHNY and CDR2 is SVGAGI (reference sequence). V lost 11 bases, J lost 6 bases, and 13 bases lay in between. The CDR3 is made up of 12 amino acids. CDR3 nucleotides: TGTGCCGGCCGCCCCGGGTCCGGGGAGCTGTTTTTT. Translation: CAGRPGSGELFF.

The chain recombines TRBV3-1 with TRBJ1-1; 9 positions agree with TRBD1. The junction had 2 bases not matched to a gene; V was cut back by 4 bases and J by 2 bases. Germline V CDR1 and CDR2: LGHDT, YNNKEL (reference sequence). The CDR3 has 14 residues. The CDR3 spells CASSRTGENTEAFF. The CDR3 coding sequence is TGTGCCAGCAGCCGGACAGGGGAAAACACTGAAGCTTTCTTT. The variable domain in full, with the rest retrieved from reference TRBV3-1 and TRBJ1-1, is DTAVSQTPKYLVTQMGNDKSIKCEQNLGHDTMYWYKQDSKKFLKIMFSYNNKELIINETVPNRFSPKSPDKAHLNLHINSLELGDSAVYFCASSRTGENTEAFFGQGTRLTVV.

This clonotype was detected ten times or more. This sequence joins TRBV6-5 and TRBJ1-1; D unresolved. V was clipped by 2 bases and J by 5 bases, with 12 bases between them. In germline, CDR1 is MNHEY, CDR2 SVGAGI. The CDR3 runs to 14 residues. This CDR3 reads CASSYSLWRTEAFF. The CDR3 region has the DNA TGTGCCAGCAGTTACAGTTTATGGCGGACTGAAGCTTTCTTT.

This clonotype was seen a few times. V is TRBV7-6 and J is TRBJ2-3; D ambiguous. Per the germline V gene, CDR1 is SGHVS and CDR2 is FNYEAQ. The CDR3 is made up of 15 amino acids. The V end lost 3 bases, the J end lost 3 bases, and 13 bases lay between the germline ends. The CDR3 nucleotides read TGTGCCAGCAGCTTGCTCGCGGCTAGGACAGATACGCAGTATTTT. As protein: CASSLLAARTDTQYF.

This rearrangement joins TRBV19 to TRBJ1-2; D is perhaps TRBD1 (5 bases). The CDR3 extends over 14 amino acids. Per the germline V gene, CDR1 is LNHDA and CDR2 is SQIVND (reference sequence). Trimming took 1 base from V and 7 from J, leaving 13 bases between them. The CDR3 loop is CASSIASRVAGYTF. The CDR3 DNA reads as TGTGCCAGTAGTATAGCATCCAGGGTGGCTGGCTACACCTTC.

This clonotype was detected ten times or more. V is TRBV3-1 and J is TRBJ1-2; D unresolved. Deletions cut 0 bases from V and 3 bases from J, with 14 bases between. The CDR3 length is 16 residues. Germline CDR1 and CDR2: LGHDT and YNNKEL (reference sequence). The CDR3 protein is CASSQDRPRGDYGYTF. The CDR3 DNA sequence: TGTGCCAGCAGCCAAGATAGGCCTCGGGGAGACTATGGCTACACCTTC.

The table lists this clonotype with a few counts. The chain couples TRBV27 to TRBJ2-7; TRBD1 matches 7 bases. J gave up 2 bases and V 2 bases, and 12 bases lay outside the gene matches. Germline CDR1 is MNHEY and CDR2 is SMNVEV (reference sequence). The CDR3 is 17 residues long. Here the CDR3 reads CASSLKGGWGTAYEQYF. CDR3 sequence (DNA): TGTGCCAGCAGTTTAAAAGGGGGATGGGGGACAGCCTACGAGCAGTACTTC.

This clonotype was seen a handful of times. This chain connects TRBV3-2 to TRBJ1-4. TRBV3-2 is an annotated pseudogene. The CDR3 covers 13 residues. Here the CDR3 reads CASSRARNEKLFF. The CDR3 region has the DNA TGTGCCAGCAGTCGGGCACGGAATGAAAAACTGTTTTTT.

This clonotype appeared many times. V and J are TRBV18 and TRBJ2-4; D is possibly TRBD2 (8 bases). Germline V gives CDR1 KGHSH, CDR2 LQKENI. Trimming shortened V by 0 bases and J by 1 base, and 16 bases separated the two germline ends. There are 18 residues in the CDR3. The CDR3 sequence is CASSPPWGQREAKNIQYF. CDR3 nucleotides: TGTGCCAGCTCACCACCGTGGGGACAGCGGGAGGCCAAAAACATTCAGTACTTC.